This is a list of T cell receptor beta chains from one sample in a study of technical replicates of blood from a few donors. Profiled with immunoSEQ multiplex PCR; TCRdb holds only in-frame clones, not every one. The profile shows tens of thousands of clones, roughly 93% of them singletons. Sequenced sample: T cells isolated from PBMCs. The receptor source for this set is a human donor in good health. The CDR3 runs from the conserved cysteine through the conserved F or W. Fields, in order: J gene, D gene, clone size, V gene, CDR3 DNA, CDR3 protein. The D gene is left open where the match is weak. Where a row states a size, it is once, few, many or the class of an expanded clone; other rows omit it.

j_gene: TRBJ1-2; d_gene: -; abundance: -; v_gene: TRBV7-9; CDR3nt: TGTGCCAGCAGCCCTCCGAGGACAGATTATGGCTACACCTTC; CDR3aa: CASSPPRTDYGYTF
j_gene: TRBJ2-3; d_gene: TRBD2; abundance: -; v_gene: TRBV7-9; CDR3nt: TGTGCCAGCAGCTTACCCCGGGGGGGTGCGGGAGATACGCAGTATTTT; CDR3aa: CASSLPRGGAGDTQYF
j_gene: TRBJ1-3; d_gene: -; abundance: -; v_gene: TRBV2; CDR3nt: TGTGCCAGCTTCGCTTTAACAGGTTCCTCTGGAAACACCATATATTTT; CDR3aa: CASFALTGSSGNTIYF
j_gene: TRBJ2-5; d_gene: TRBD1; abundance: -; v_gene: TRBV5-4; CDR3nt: TGTGCCAGCAGCTTGGGAGACAGGGGGGAGACCCAGTACTTC; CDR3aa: CASSLGDRGETQYF
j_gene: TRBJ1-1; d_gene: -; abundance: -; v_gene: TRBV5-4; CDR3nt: TGTGCCAGCAGCTTGTTTCCGTCTGACATGAACACTGAAGCTTTCTTT; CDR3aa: CASSLFPSDMNTEAFF
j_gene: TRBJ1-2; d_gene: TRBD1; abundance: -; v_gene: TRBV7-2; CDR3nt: TGTGCCAGCAGCTTCGGACAGGGAGTAGGTGGCTACACCTTC; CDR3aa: CASSFGQGVGGYTF
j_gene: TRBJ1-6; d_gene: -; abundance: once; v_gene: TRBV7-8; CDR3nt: TGTGCCAGCAGCTTGCAAATCCGGGAGACACCCCTCCACTTT; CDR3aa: CASSLQIRETPLHF
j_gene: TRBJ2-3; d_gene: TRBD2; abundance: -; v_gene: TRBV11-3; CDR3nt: TGTGCCAGCAGCCGGGGGGCTAGCGGGGGGGTCACAGATACGCAGTATTTT; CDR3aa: CASSRGASGGVTDTQYF
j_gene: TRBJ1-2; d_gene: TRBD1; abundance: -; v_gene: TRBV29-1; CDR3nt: TGCAGCGCCAACGGACAGGACTCCACAGGCTACACCTTC; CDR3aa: CSANGQDSTGYTF
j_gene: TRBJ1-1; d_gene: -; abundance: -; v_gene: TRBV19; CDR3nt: TGTGTCTGCCGGGAGGACCGTTTCAAAGCTTTCTTT; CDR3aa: CVCREDRFKAFF
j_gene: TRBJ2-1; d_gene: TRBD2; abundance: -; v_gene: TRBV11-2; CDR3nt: TGTGCCAGCAGCTTAGTTCCGGGAACTAGCGGGAGTAACTACAATGAGCAGTTCTTC; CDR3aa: CASSLVPGTSGSNYNEQFF
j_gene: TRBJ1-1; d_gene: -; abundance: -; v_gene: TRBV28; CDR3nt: TGTGCCAGCAGTTTTAACAAGAACACTGAAGCTTTCTTT; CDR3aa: CASSFNKNTEAFF
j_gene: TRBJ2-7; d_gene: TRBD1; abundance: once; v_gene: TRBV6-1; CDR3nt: TGTGCCAGCAGTGGACGACAGGGTTGGGACGAGCAGTACTTC; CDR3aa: CASSGRQGWDEQYF
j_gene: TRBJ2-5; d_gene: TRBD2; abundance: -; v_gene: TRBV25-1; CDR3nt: TGTGCCAGCAGCCACGCGCGTCTAGCGGGGGGTCCCCAAGAGACCCAGTACTTC; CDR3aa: CASSHARLAGGPQETQYF
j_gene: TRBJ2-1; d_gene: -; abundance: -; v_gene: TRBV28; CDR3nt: TGTGCCAGCAGTTCGCTGGGTCAGGGGTCTTTCAATGAGCAGTTCTTC; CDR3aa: CASSSLGQGSFNEQFF
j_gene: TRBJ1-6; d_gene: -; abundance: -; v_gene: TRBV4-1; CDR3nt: TGCGCCAGCAGCCAAGATTACAGTGCGGGTTCACCCCTCCACTTT; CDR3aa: CASSQDYSAGSPLHF
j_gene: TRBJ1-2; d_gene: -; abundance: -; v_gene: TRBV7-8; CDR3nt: TGTGCCAGCAGCCAAGGACATAACTATGGCTACACCTTC; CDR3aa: CASSQGHNYGYTF
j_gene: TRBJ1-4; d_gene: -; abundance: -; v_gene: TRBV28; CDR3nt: TGTGCCAGCAGTCTGGATGCAGGGACTAATGAAAAACTGTTTTTT; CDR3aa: CASSLDAGTNEKLFF
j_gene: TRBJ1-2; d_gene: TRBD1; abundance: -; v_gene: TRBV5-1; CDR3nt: TGCGCCAGCAGCCCCGACAGGGGAGGTTATGGCTACACCTTC; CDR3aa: CASSPDRGGYGYTF
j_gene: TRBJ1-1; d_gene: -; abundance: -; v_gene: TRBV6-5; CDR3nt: TGTGCCAGCAGTTACGGGCTCGTCTACACTGAAGCTTTCTTT; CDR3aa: CASSYGLVYTEAFF
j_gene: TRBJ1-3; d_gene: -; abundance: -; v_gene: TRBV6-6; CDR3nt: TGTGCCAGCCAATTAGAGAAAACCTCTGGAAACACCATATATTTT; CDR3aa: CASQLEKTSGNTIYF
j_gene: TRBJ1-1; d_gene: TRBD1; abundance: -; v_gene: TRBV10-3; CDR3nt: TGTGCCATCAGTGAGTCGGGACAGGGGGCTGAAGCTTTCTTT; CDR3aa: CAISESGQGAEAFF
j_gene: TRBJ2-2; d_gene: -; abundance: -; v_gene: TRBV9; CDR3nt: TGTGCCAGCAGCGTAGGGGGGCTGGACACCGGGGAGCTGTTTTTT; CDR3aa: CASSVGGLDTGELFF
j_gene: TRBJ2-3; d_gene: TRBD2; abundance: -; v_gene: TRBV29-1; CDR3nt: TGCAGCGCCGGGACTAGCGGGGGGTTGCCAGATACGCAGTATTTT; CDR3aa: CSAGTSGGLPDTQYF
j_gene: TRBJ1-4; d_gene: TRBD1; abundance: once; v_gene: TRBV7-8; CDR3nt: TGTGCCAGCAGCGCCGACAGGGGGAATGAAAAACTGTTTTTT; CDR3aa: CASSADRGNEKLFF
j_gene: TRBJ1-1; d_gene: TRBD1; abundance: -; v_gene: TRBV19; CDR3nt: TGTGCCAGTATACCTTTTAGGGACAGCCCAAACACTGAAGCTTTCTTT; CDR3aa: CASIPFRDSPNTEAFF
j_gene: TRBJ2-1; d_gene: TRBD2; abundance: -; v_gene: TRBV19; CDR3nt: TGTGCCAGTAGTATCGGGGGGATGTACAATGAGCAGTTCTTC; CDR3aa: CASSIGGMYNEQFF
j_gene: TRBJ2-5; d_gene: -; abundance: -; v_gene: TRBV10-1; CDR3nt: TGCGCCAGCAGTGCTTGGATCGGGGAGACCCAGTACTTC; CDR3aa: CASSAWIGETQYF
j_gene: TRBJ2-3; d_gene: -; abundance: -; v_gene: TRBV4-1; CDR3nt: TGCGCCAGCAGCCTTGGACTCCCCACAGATACGCAGTATTTT; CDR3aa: CASSLGLPTDTQYF
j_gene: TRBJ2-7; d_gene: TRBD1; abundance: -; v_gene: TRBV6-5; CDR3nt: TGTGCCAGCAAATCGGGACAGGGGGAGCAGTACTTC; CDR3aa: CASKSGQGEQYF
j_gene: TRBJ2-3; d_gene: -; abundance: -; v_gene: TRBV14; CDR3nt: TGTGCCAGCAGCCAATTAGGGACTACAGATACGCAGTATTTT; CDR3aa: CASSQLGTTDTQYF
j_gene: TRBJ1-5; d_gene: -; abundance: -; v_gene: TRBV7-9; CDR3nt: TGTGCCAGCAGCTTAGGGGTAAGGCAGGGCCATCAGCCCCAGCATTTT; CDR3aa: CASSLGVRQGHQPQHF
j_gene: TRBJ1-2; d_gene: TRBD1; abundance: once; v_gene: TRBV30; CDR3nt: TGCTCCTTTGAGGGACAGGGGCGAATTGGCTATGGCTACACCTTC; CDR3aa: CSFEGQGRIGYGYTF
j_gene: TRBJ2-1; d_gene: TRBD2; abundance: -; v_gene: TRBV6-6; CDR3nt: TGTGCCAGCAGTCGCCCAGCGGGAGGGCCTGGTGAGCAGTTCTTC; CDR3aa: CASSRPAGGPGEQFF
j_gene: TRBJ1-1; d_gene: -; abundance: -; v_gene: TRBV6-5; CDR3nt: TGTGCCAGCAGTTACTCGGCAGGGTCGGCTGAAGCTTTCTTT; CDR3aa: CASSYSAGSAEAFF
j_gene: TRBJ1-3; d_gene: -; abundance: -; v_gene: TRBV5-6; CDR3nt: TGTGCCAGCAGCCACCCGACGCCAGCGTGGGGAAACACCATATATTTT; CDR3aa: CASSHPTPAWGNTIYF
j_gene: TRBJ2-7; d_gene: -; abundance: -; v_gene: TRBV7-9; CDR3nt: TGTGCCAGCAGCTTAATGTATCCGACTCCCGGTCAGCAGTACTTC; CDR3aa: CASSLMYPTPGQQYF
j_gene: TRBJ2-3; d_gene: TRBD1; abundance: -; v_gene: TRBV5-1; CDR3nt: TGCGCCAGCAGCCCCGACAGGGGGCTTATGGATACGCAGTATTTT; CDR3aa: CASSPDRGLMDTQYF
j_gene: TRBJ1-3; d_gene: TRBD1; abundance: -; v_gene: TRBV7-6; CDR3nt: TGTGCCAGCAGCGGAAGACAGGGGGCAGGAGGAAACACCATATATTTT; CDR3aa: CASSGRQGAGGNTIYF
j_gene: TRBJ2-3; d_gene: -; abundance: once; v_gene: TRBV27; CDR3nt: TGTGCCAGCAGTCTAAGCAACGGGGATACGCAGTATTTT; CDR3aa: CASSLSNGDTQYF
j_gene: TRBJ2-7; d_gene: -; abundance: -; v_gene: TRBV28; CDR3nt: TGTGCCAGCATTTTCACCGGGACACCTTCCTACGAGCAGTACTTC; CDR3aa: CASIFTGTPSYEQYF
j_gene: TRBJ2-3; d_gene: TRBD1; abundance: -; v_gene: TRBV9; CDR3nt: TGTGCCAGCAGCGTACGTGTGAGGACAGGGGGCACAGATACGCAGTATTTT; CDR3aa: CASSVRVRTGGTDTQYF